One T cell receptor (beta chain) is described in this entry. Its antigen is not known. This record comes from a study of radiation and T cells in renal cell carcinoma. Study results and limitations: Top tumor clonotypes rose in blood 2 weeks post-radiation, then contracted.

Using immunoSEQ multiplex PCR, the repertoire was profiled, and TCRdb retains in-frame clones only, with some absent. Among just over 150,000 clones, 80% to 90% were seen once, and the ten largest hold 10% to 15%. Documented time point: blood 2 weeks post-SBRT. The treatment is: 15 Gy SBRT to primary tumor, nephrectomy 4 weeks later. Radiation-treated patients gave blood at baseline, week 2 and week 4. The patient's renal cell carcinoma had clear cell pathology. Trimming left V 0 bases short and J 5 bases short, with 10 bases between. CDR1 is MGHRA and CDR2 is YSYEKL in the germline V gene. This CDR3 contains 14 residues.

The source material was blood, sampled from a patient whose treatment included radiotherapy and nephrectomy. This receptor was obtained from a woman between 50 and 59 years old with renal cell carcinoma. The chain recombines TRBV4-1 with TRBJ2-5; tentative D call: TRBD1 (6 bases). This chain's CDR3 is CASSQEGGRETQYF. The CDR3 DNA reads TGCGCCAGCAGCCAAGAAGGGGGAAGGGAGACCCAGTACTTC.